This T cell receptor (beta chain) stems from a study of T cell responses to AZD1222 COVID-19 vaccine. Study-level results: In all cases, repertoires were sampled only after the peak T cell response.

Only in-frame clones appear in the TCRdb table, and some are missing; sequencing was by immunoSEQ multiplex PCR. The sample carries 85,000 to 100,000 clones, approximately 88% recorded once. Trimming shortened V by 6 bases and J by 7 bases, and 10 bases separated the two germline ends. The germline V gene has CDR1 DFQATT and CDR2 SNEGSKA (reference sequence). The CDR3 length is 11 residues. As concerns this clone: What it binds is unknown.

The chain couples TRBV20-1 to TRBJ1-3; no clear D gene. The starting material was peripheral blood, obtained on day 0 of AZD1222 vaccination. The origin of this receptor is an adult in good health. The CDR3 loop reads CSAPVMNTIYF. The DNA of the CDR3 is TGCAGTGCCCCGGTGATGAACACCATATATTTT.